This TCR beta chain was sequenced during a study of cytotoxic CD8 clonotypes in ibrutinib-treated CLL. Across the study: The taking of response samples occurred after a median approximately twelve months of treatment, with a range of 6 to 36.

Study conclusions and caveats: Public clonotypes occurred uncommonly; on treatment, they contracted or remained stable. Rising at ibrutinib response, clonality subsequently fell back toward baseline at progression.

Details on this clone: Its specificity is not known.

CDR3 size: 11 residues. Trimming pared 8 bases from V and 3 bases from J, leaving 7 bases between. From germline, CDR1 is WSHSY and CDR2 SAAADI. Sequencing used immunoSEQ multiplex PCR; TCRdb keeps in-frame clones, though not all of them. The sample has 250,000 to 350,000 clones; 65% to 85% are singletons. This TCR derives from a human donor with chronic lymphocytic leukemia. Sequencing used PBMCs, obtained at disease progression, from a patient treated with ibrutinib. V usage is TRBV10-2 and J usage is TRBJ1-1; no clear D. CDR3: CASAQDTEAFF. The CDR3 DNA reads TGCGCCAGCGCCCAGGACACTGAAGCTTTCTTT.